A single sample gave rise to the 3 T cell receptor beta chains below, sequenced in a study of Graves' ophthalmopathy and Graves' hyperthyroidism. Amplifying from RNA transcripts, the study obtained TCR beta CDR3 regions. HTBI primers served in a first-round RT-PCR, which a second-round multiplex PCR followed. TCRdb itself ran the multiplex PCR reads through MiXCR, one entry per CDR3 protein. This table holds 1 million to 1.3 million distinct CDR3 sequences, around a third found once. Source material: peripheral blood or thyroid tissue (not recorded which). These TCRs come from an adult man with Graves' hyperthyroidism.

This clonotype was seen at least ten times. A read error may account for a junction end that differs from germline. This chain connects TRBV7-6 to TRBJ1-5; possibly TRBD1 for D (6 bases). CDR1 is SGHVS and CDR2 is FNYEAQ in the germline V gene. The CDR3 runs 12 residues. The CDR3 sequence: CASSAETGNLYF. CDR3 DNA sequence: TGTGCCAGCAGCGCCGAGACAGGCAATCTGTATTTT.

This clonotype was seen repeatedly, ten times or more. The gene calls are TRBV5-1 and TRBJ2-6; tentative D call: TRBD1 (5 bases). From germline, CDR1 is SGHRS and CDR2 YFSETQ. CDR3 length: 15 amino acids. V lost 0 bases, J lost 2 bases, and 6 bases lay in between. CDR3 coding DNA: TGCGCCAGCAGCTTGGAGGGGACTGGGGCCAACGTCCTGACTTTC. It codes for CASSLEGTGANVLTF.

About this clonotype: An end of the junction does not agree with germline; a read error may underlie this. V and J are TRBV6-4 and TRBJ1-5; D unclear. CDR1 and CDR2 (germline): MRHNA, SNTAGT. CDR3 length: 17 amino acids. This CDR3 is CASSYSSRLGSNQPQHF. CDR3 nucleotides: TGTGCCAGCAGTTACTCGTCCCGGTTAGGGAGCAATCAGCCCCAGCATTTT.